This T cell receptor (beta chain) is from a study of blood T cell repertoires in COVID-19. Study information: COVID-19 samples, acute and convalescent, were from the United States, Italy and Spain. T cells, B-cell-depleted T cells, or PBMCs provided the cDNA or gDNA that served as material.

This CDR3 is 14 amino acids long. Germline V gene sequence: CDR1 SNHLY, CDR2 FYNNEI. Trimming cost V 9 bases and J 6 bases; bases outside gene matches: 8. In the authors' workflow: Amplification from reference gene primers served as the basis for estimated nucleated cell counts. Here immunoSEQ multiplex PCR was the method, and the copy in TCRdb shows in-frame clones only, minus some. That table gives V, J and clone size, and the DNA gave D and trimming. The sample includes 61,000 or so clones, around 85% of them seen just once. This clone occurred once. The receptor was isolated from a woman between 65 and 79 years old with acute or convalescent COVID-19. The V call is TRBV2, the J call TRBJ2-2; the match to TRBD2 covers 9 bases. The sequenced sample consisted of peripheral blood. DNA for the CDR3: TGTGCCAGTCAAGCGGGGGGCTGGGCCGGGGAGCTGTTTTTT. Protein product: CASQAGGWAGELFF.